This entry lists 3 T cell receptor beta chains sequenced from one sample in a study of response to subunit inactivated influenza vaccine. TCRdb used MiXCR to reprocess the RT-PCR reads, holding one entry per CDR3 protein. The sample lists 280,000 or so distinct CDR3 sequences, around a fifth occurring once. This specimen consisted of PBMCs from blood, obtained 21 months after vaccination. The source of these receptors is a man in his fifties or sixties who received an inactivated influenza vaccine.

This clonotype has just a few counts. The rearrangement uses TRBV7-3 and TRBJ2-3; 10 bases are a match to TRBD2. Trimming removed 6 bases from V and 5 bases from J; junction bases left unmatched: 8. The length of the CDR3 is 15 residues. Germline CDR1 is SGHTA and CDR2 is FQGTGA. CDR3 coding DNA: TGTGCCAGCAGTTACGGGACTAGCGTGTTAGATACGCAGTATTTT. This sequence encodes CASSYGTSVLDTQYF.

This clonotype was seen ten or more times. This chain uses TRBV4-3 with TRBJ2-1, with no clear D. V was shortened by 0 bases and J by 4 bases, with 4 bases between the two germline ends. The CDR3 has 13 residues. Germline V gene data show CDR1 as LGHNA and CDR2 as YSLEER. CDR3 protein: CASSQDQYNEQFF. CDR3 sequence (DNA): TGCGCCAGCAGCCAAGACCAATACAATGAGCAGTTCTTC.

This clonotype was recorded at least ten times. The chain uses TRBV12-3 or TRBV12-4 and TRBJ2-1; D might be TRBD1 or TRBD2, each matching 5 bases. Trimming left V 0 bases short and J 4 bases short, with 7 bases between. The CDR3 is made up of 14 amino acids. In DNA form, the CDR3 reads TGTGCCAGCAGTTTAGCGGGGGTATACAATGAGCAGTTCTTC. Protein: CASSLAGVYNEQFF.